A selection of T cell receptor beta chains follows, all from one sample in a study of identical twins. TCRdb re-called the 5' RACE reads with MiXCR, one entry per CDR3 protein. Of approximately 190,000 distinct CDR3 sequences in the sample, about a sixth were seen once. The sample was also reused in another study, on T cells expressing NK-cell markers.

Sequenced: CD8+ T cells sorted from blood. The receptors were sampled from a woman younger than 30 in good health. Both conserved end residues are part of each CDR3. Fields, in order: clone size, D gene, J gene, V gene, CDR3 protein, CDR3 DNA. The D gene is left open where the match is weak. Only part of the rows carry a size: once, few, many, or a class if the clone is expanded.

- - TRBJ2-1 TRBV7-7 CASSPSLKGVSNEQFF TGTGCTAGCAGCCCCTCTCTCAAGGGGGTCTCGAATGAGCAGTTCTTC
few - TRBJ2-1 TRBV7-9 CASSETSSYNEQFF TGTGCCAGCAGCGAAACTAGCTCCTACAATGAGCAGTTCTTC
- - TRBJ2-7 TRBV7-9 CASSLVQGSSMEQYF TGTGCCAGCAGCTTAGTCCAGGGGAGCTCGATGGAGCAGTACTTC
few TRBD2 TRBJ2-1 TRBV6-1 CASSRTSGPNEQFF TGTGCCAGCAGCAGGACTAGCGGTCCCAATGAGCAGTTCTTC
- - TRBJ2-1 TRBV10-3 CAIGGGESYNEQFF TGTGCCATCGGTGGAGGGGAGTCCTACAATGAGCAGTTCTTC
- - TRBJ2-2 TRBV29-1 CSVDGGSGELFF TGCAGCGTTGACGGGGGTTCCGGGGAGCTGTTTTTT
few - TRBJ2-4 TRBV7-9 CASSKVGFLAKNIQYF TGTGCCAGCAGCAAAGTTGGATTCCTAGCCAAAAACATTCAGTACTTC
few TRBD1 TRBJ1-1 TRBV4-1 CASSQRDRDYTEAFF TGCGCCAGCAGCCAAAGGGACAGGGACTACACTGAAGCTTTCTTT
- - TRBJ2-1 TRBV10-3 CAITLERERVNEQFF TGTGCCATCACCCTCGAACGGGAGAGGGTAAATGAGCAGTTCTTC
few - TRBJ2-2 TRBV6-1 CASSLRRLENTGELFF TGTGCCAGCAGTCTAAGGAGACTCGAGAACACCGGGGAGCTGTTTTTT
many - TRBJ2-1 TRBV12-3/TRBV12-4 CASSLARGLNEQFF TGTGCCAGCAGTTTAGCGCGGGGACTCAATGAGCAGTTCTTC
- - TRBJ2-1 TRBV5-6 CASSPGQDEQFF TGTGCCAGCAGCCCGGGACAAGATGAGCAGTTCTTC
few - TRBJ2-2 TRBV29-1 CSAWGGVNTGELFF TGCAGCGCGTGGGGCGGAGTGAACACCGGGGAGCTGTTTTTT
few - TRBJ1-2 TRBV6-5 CASSYESGYGYTF TGTGCCAGCAGTTACGAGTCAGGATATGGCTACACCTTC
- - TRBJ2-7 TRBV5-1 CASSAWSGYEQYF TGCGCCAGCAGCGCATGGTCAGGCTACGAGCAGTACTTC
few TRBD1 TRBJ2-7 TRBV20-1 CSASRTGPYEQYF TGCAGTGCTAGTCGGACAGGGCCCTACGAGCAGTACTTC
- TRBD1 TRBJ2-1 TRBV19 CASSAAENRGHEQFF TGTGCCAGTAGTGCCGCCGAAAACAGGGGGCATGAGCAGTTCTTC